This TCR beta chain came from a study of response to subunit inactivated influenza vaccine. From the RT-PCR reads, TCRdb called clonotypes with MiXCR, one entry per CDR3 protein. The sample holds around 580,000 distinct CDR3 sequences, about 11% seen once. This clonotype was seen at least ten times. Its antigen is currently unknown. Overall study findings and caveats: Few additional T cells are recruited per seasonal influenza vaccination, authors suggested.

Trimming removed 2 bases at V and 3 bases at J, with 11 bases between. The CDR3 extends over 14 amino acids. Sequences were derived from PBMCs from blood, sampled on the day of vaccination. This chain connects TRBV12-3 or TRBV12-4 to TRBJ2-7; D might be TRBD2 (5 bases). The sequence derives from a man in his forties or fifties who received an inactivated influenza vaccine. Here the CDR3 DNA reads TGTGCCAGCAGTTTAAGAGACGGGATCTACGAGCAGTACTTC. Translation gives CASSLRDGIYEQYF.